This paragraph covers one T cell receptor beta chain sequence. Its binding antigen is unknown. Base qualities are not at hand, and no much larger clone is one base apart. Sequences SGHTA (CDR1) and FQGNSA (CDR2) are obtained from the germline V gene. Trimming takes 6 bases from V and 3 bases from J, and the germline ends sit 8 bases apart. From cysteine to phenylalanine, the CDR3 is 12 amino acids long. CDR3 DNA is the only sequence kept; it has 36 bases, read in frame from the first base. The data were taken from a study of blood T cell repertoires in COVID-19 (dated by TCRdb to 2018 to 2020). About the investigation overall: The collaborator samples originated in the United States, Italy and Spain and spanned the acute and convalescent phases of COVID-19. The material from the prospective study consisted of cDNA or gDNA derived from T cells, B-cell-depleted T cells, or PBMCs. The dataset comprised deeply sampled blood TCRbeta repertoires from subjects exposed to, actively infected with, or recovered from COVID-19. The repertoires were made available in a free public database intended to serve as a resource for research on the immune response to SARS-CoV-2. Samples were obtained from the ongoing ImmuneRACE study (first 160 participants) and from some 1,300 subjects provided by 6 global collaborators. Sample metadata almost always included a de-identified subject ID, COVID-19 status, age in years and sex. Where HLA class I and class II types were available, the types were taken from metadata supplied by the sample provider, not from assay-based typing.

TCRbeta CDR3 regions were amplified from genomic DNA using the immunoSEQ Assay, a bias-controlled multiplex PCR. In the source study's methods: The number of nucleated cells in each sample was estimated from the amplification of reference gene primers within the assay. Sequence reads were collapsed and filtered to measure the absolute abundance of every unique TCRbeta CDR3 rearrangement. For each sample, productive Simpson clonality was calculated as the square root of Simpson's diversity index across productive rearrangements. TCRdb provides this immuneACCESS table in a form limited to in-frame rearrangements. Some clones are lacking; in checked studies, under half of them reflect an unresolved V gene, and why the rest are absent is not known. V and J calls and clone size come straight from that table; D and trimming were deduced from the DNA. The sample table lists roughly 240,000 clones, around nine tenths of them with a count of one. Jointly, the top ten make up about 1.6% of the sample.

A second Seattle source provided samples from volunteer blood donors who had recovered from COVID-19. Collaborating institutions collected whole blood in K2EDTA tubes following their own protocols. Collaborator samples were shipped for TCRbeta analysis as frozen whole blood, isolated PBMCs, or DNA extracted from either sample type. Broader findings and caveats from the paper: How much clinical and demographic metadata was included differed by source and by participant, and the metadata was provided uncurated.

The chain couples TRBV7-2 to TRBJ1-1; confidence is insufficient to name the D gene. The specimen was peripheral blood. The receptor was isolated from a woman aged 55-70 years who had recovered from COVID-19. The DNA is as follows: TGTGCCAGCAGTCTTCAGTACACTGAAGCTTTCTTT. This encodes CASSLQYTEAFF.